This T cell receptor beta chain stems from a study of OX40 agonist ivuxolimab in advanced cancers. In the study overall: The eligibility criteria allowed prior anti-PD-1, anti-PD-L1 or anti-CTLA-4 therapy, and about 40% had some.

The CDR3 extends over 17 amino acids. The V end was cut by 1 base, the J end by 0 bases, with 14 bases between. CDR1 and CDR2 from the germline V gene are SGHVS and FNYEAQ. Data came from immunoSEQ multiplex PCR; TCRdb stores just in-frame clones and leaves some out. The profile shows 80,000 to 95,000 clones, 70% to 90% of them singletons. The specimen comprised CD4+ or CD8+ T cells sorted from blood, sampled in a trial of the OX40 agonist ivuxolimab. The rearrangement links TRBV7-6 to TRBJ2-3; the D gene is possibly TRBD1 (5 bases). This TCR was recovered from an adult with an advanced solid tumor such as melanoma, head and neck, liver or kidney cancer. DNA for the CDR3: TGTGCCAGCAGCTTAGGCAGGGCCAGCCGAAGCACAGATACGCAGTATTTT. The encoded protein is CASSLGRASRSTDTQYF.